The rows below give T cell receptor beta chains drawn from one sample of a study of CD8 T cells in ankylosing spondylitis. TCRdb processed the 5' RACE reads anew with MiXCR; each CDR3 protein has one entry. The sample lists about 240,000 distinct CDR3 sequences; about 11% were seen once. Sample: blood, either unsorted or a sorted T cell fraction (not recorded which). Every receptor here comes from a male donor with ankylosing spondylitis or in good health (not recorded which). Each CDR3 is given with its conserved first and last residue. Fields, in order: J gene, V gene, CDR3 protein.

>TRBJ2-3|TRBV20-1
CSAGSSGGHTMDTQYF
>TRBJ1-2|TRBV15
CAISRDRGLYGYTF
>TRBJ2-1|TRBV7-3
CASSLGPTSSYNEQFF
>TRBJ2-7|TRBV5-1
CASSWRGAPYEQYF
>TRBJ1-4|TRBV7-6
CASRAGTGNEKLFF
>TRBJ1-4|TRBV2
CAGGQGSEKLFF
>TRBJ2-1|TRBV10-3
CAISESNRAYNEQFF
>TRBJ2-3|TRBV28
CASSSSGAQGDTQYF
>TRBJ1-2|TRBV20-1
CSAETGENGYTF
>TRBJ1-4|TRBV28
CASSYTGGATNEKLFF
>TRBJ2-7|TRBV5-1
CASSTGQGAAYEQYF
>TRBJ2-7|TRBV5-1
CASSTGTSGSHEQYF
>TRBJ2-2|TRBV12-3/TRBV12-4
CASSLLAGAGELFF
>TRBJ2-1|TRBV4-2
CASSQAIADYNEQFF
>TRBJ1-6|TRBV4-1
CASSQEREGTSPLHF
>TRBJ2-1|TRBV5-1
CASGGGTYNEQFF
>TRBJ2-7|TRBV29-1
CSARDRVLNEQYF
>TRBJ1-5|TRBV28
CASSFEGANQPQHF
>TRBJ2-3|TRBV20-1
CSARVGLAGGRDTQYF
>TRBJ1-2|TRBV12-3/TRBV12-4
CASSFSGTIYGYTF
>TRBJ2-5|TRBV9
CASSVVGGRLGGGQETQYF
>TRBJ1-1|TRBV19
CATRQGGSDTEAFF
>TRBJ2-1|TRBV3-1
CASSQNGQAFEQFF
>TRBJ2-3|TRBV2
CAGSTRHPGDTQYF
>TRBJ1-2|TRBV6-5
CASSSRDRGDGYTF
>TRBJ2-1|TRBV28
CASSLHYRGGSYNEQFF
>TRBJ2-3|TRBV29-1
CSVEDGSVRISTDTQYF
>TRBJ2-3|TRBV9
CASSGLAGISTDTQYF
>TRBJ2-2|TRBV3-1
CASSQVGNTGELFF
>TRBJ2-2|TRBV5-4
CASSSLGLAGNTGELFF
>TRBJ1-1|TRBV19
CASSMDGDLVGNTEAFF
>TRBJ1-3|TRBV6-1
CASKQFDLSGNTIYF
>TRBJ2-1|TRBV12-3/TRBV12-4
CASSRRQGPNNEQFF
>TRBJ2-1|TRBV10-3
CATLGVHGEQFF
>TRBJ2-7|TRBV25-1
CASSESQDRSYEQYF
>TRBJ1-1|TRBV2
CASRQGVGSNTEAFF
>TRBJ2-1|TRBV20-1
CSARSPTDSINEQFF
>TRBJ2-1|TRBV29-1
CSVEPRGAEQFF
>TRBJ2-2|TRBV5-1
CASAGDANTGELFF
>TRBJ2-1|TRBV12-3/TRBV12-4
CASSPRLAGVYNEQFF
>TRBJ2-2|TRBV11-2
CASSLNYGTYTGELFF
>TRBJ1-1|TRBV6-1
CASKSQMNTEAFF
>TRBJ2-3|TRBV5-5
CASSSGVGSTDTQYF
>TRBJ2-1|TRBV25-1
CASVESGSRFF
>TRBJ2-3|TRBV5-1
CASSSIGLFTDTQYF
>TRBJ2-3|TRBV6-4
CASSDESTGADTQYF
>TRBJ2-7|TRBV2
CASRNLEGLYEQYF
>TRBJ1-2|TRBV5-1
CASRTGLGDGYTF
>TRBJ2-7|TRBV15
CATSRADRDYEQYF
>TRBJ2-7|TRBV28
CASRRGGTGAEQYF
>TRBJ1-1|TRBV3-1
CASSQAGQGLVGTEAFF
>TRBJ2-1|TRBV27
CASRRVLLAGAPTYNEQFF
>TRBJ2-7|TRBV12-3/TRBV12-4
CASSPRWDQGEQYF
>TRBJ2-1|TRBV5-6
CASSLGLAGPSYNEQFF
>TRBJ2-1|TRBV7-3
CASSLTGGSYNVQFF
>TRBJ2-1|TRBV7-3
CASSQTVSYNEQFF
>TRBJ1-3|TRBV12-3/TRBV12-4
CASSPGTDTIYF
>TRBJ2-7|TRBV5-1
CASSPGAAEQYF